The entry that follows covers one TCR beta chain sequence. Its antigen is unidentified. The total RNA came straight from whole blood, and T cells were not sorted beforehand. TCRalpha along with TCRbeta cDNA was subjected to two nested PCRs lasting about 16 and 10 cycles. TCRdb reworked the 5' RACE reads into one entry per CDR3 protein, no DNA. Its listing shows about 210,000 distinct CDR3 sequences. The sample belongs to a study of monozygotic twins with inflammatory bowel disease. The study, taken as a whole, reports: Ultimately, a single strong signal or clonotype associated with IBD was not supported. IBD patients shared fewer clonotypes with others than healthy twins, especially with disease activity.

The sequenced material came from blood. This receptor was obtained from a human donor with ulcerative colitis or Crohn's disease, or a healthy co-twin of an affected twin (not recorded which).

The CDR3 sequence is CASSLAPTGGGSQETQYF. This chain connects TRBV7-2 to TRBJ2-5; as DNA is missing, the TRBD2 call by TCRdb cannot be tested. Germline values: CDR1 SGHTA, CDR2 FQGNSA. The CDR3 runs 18 residues.